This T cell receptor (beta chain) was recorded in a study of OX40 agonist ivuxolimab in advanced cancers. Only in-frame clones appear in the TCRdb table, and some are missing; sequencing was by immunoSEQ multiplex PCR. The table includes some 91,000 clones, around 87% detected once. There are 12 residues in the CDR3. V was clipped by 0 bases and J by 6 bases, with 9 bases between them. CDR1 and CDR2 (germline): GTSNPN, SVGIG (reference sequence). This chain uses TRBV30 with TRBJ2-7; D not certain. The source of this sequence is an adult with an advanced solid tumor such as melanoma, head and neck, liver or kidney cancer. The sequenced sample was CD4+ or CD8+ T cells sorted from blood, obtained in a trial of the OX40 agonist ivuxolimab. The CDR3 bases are TGTGCCTGGAGTGTAGGCAGTTTCGAGCAGTACGTC. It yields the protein CAWSVGSFEQYV.